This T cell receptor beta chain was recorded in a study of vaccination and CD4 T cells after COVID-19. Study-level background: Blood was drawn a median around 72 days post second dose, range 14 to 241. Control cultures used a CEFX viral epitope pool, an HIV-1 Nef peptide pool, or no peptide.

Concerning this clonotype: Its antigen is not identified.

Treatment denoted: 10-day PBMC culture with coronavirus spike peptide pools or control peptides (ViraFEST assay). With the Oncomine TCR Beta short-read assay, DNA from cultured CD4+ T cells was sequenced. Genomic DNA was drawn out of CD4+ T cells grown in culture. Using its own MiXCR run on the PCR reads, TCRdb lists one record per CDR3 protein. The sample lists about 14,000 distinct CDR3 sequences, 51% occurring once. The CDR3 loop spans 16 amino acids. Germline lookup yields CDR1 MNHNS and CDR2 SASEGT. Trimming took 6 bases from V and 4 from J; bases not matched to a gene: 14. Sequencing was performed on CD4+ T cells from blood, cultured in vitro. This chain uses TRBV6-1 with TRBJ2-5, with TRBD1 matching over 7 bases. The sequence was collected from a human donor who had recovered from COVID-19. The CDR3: CASSRPQTGIGETQYF. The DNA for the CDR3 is TGTGCCAGCAGCCGACCCCAGACAGGGATTGGAGAGACCCAGTACTTC.